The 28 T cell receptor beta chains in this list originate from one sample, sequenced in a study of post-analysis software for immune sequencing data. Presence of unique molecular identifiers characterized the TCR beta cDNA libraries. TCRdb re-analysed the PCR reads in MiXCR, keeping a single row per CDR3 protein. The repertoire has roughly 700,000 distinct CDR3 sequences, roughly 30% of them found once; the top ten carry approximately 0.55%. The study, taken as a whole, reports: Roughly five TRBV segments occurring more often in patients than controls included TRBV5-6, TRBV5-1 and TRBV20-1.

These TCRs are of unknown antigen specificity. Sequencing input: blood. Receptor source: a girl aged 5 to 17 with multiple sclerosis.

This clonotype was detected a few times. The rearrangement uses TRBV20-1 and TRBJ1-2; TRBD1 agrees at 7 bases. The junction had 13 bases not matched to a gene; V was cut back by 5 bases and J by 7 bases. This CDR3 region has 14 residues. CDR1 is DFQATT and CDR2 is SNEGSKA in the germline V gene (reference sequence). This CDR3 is CSALRDSGQVGYTF. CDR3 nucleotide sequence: TGCAGTGCTCTCCGGGACAGTGGACAGGTTGGCTACACCTTC.

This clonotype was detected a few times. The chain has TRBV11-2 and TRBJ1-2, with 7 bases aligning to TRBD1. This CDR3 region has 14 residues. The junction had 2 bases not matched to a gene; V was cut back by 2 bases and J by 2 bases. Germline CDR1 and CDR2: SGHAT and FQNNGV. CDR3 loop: CASSLRQGNYGYTF. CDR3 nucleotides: TGTGCCAGCAGCTTACGACAGGGAAACTATGGCTACACCTTC.

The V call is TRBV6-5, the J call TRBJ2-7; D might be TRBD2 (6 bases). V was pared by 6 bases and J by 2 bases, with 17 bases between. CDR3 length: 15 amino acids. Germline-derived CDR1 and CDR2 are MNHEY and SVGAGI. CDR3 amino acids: CASRGDSGSPYEQYF. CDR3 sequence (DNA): TGTGCCAGCAGAGGCGACAGCGGGTCCCCCTACGAGCAGTACTTC.

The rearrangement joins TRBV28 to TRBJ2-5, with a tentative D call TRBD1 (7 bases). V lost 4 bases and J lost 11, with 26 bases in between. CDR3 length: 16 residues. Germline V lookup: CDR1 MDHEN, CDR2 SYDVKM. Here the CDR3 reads CASSSYSGTDLREQYF. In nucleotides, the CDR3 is TGTGCCAGCAGTTCTTACTCCGGGACAGACCTACGGGAGCAGTACTTC.

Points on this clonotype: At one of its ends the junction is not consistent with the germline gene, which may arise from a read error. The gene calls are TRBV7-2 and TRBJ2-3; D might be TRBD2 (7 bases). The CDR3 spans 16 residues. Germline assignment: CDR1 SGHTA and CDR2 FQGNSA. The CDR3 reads CASSSQLGGGTDTRYF. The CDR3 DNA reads TGTGCCAGCAGTTCTCAACTAGGGGGGGGCACAGATACGCGGTATTTT.

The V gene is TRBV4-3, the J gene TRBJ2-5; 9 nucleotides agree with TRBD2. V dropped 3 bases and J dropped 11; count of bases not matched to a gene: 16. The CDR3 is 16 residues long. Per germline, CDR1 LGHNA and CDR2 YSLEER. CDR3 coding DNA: TGCGCCAGCAGCCAGGAACTAGCGGGCCCGCACAATGAGCAGTACTTC. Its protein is CASSQELAGPHNEQYF.

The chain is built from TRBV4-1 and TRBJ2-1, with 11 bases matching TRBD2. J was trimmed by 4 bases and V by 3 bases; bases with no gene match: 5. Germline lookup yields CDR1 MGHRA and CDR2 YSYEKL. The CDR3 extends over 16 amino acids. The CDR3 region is CASSQGLAGGYNEQFF. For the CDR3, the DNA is TGCGCCAGCAGCCAGGGGCTAGCGGGAGGATACAATGAGCAGTTCTTC.

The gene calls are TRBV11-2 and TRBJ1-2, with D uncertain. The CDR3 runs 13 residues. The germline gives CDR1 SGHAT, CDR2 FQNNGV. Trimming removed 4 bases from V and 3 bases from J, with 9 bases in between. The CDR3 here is CASSSWTDYGYTF. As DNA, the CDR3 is TGTGCCAGCAGCTCGTGGACGGACTATGGCTACACCTTC.

CDR3 amino acids: CRAHHGYTF. The CDR3 region has the DNA TGCAGGGCCCACCATGGCTACACCTTC. This sequence joins TRBV20-1 and TRBJ1-2; D not certain. The CDR3 extends over 9 amino acids. Germline V gene sequence: CDR1 DFQATT, CDR2 SNEGSKA (reference sequence).

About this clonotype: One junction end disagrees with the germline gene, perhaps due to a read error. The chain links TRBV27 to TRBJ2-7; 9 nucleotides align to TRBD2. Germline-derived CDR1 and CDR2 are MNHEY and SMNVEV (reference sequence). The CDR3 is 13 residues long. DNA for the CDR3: TGTGCCAGCAGCCCCGGGAGGACTAGCGAGGAGTACTTC. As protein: CASSPGRTSEEYF.

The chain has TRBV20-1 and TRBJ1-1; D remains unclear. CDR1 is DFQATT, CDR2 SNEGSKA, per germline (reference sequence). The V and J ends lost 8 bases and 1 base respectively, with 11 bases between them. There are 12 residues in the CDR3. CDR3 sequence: CSPGRGNTEAFF. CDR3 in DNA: TGCAGTCCCGGGCGGGGGAACACTGAAGCTTTCTTT.

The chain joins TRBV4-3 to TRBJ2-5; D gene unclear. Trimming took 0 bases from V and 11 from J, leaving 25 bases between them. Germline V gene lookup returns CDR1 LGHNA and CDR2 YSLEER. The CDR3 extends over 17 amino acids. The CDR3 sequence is CASSQDFPVYGSNEQYF. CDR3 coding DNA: TGCGCCAGCAGCCAAGATTTCCCTGTCTATGGTAGCAATGAGCAGTACTTC.

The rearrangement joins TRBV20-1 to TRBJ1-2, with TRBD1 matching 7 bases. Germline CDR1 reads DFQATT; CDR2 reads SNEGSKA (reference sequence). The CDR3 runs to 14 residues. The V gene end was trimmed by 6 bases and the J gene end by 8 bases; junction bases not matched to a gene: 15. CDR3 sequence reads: CSAYIPTGDGGYTF. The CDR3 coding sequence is TGCAGTGCCTACATCCCTACAGGGGACGGCGGCTACACCTTC.

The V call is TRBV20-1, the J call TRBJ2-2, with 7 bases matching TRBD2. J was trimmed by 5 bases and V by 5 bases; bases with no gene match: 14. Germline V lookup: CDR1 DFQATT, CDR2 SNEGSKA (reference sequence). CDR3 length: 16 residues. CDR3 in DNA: TGCAGTGCTTACCTCTCGAGCGGGAAGAATACCGGGGAGCTGTTTTTT. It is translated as CSAYLSSGKNTGELFF.

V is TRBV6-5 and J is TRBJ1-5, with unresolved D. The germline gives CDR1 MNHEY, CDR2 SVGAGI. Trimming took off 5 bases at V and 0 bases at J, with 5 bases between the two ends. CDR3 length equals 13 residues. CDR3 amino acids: CASSRSSNQPQHF. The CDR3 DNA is TGTGCCAGCAGTAGGAGTAGCAATCAGCCCCAGCATTTT.

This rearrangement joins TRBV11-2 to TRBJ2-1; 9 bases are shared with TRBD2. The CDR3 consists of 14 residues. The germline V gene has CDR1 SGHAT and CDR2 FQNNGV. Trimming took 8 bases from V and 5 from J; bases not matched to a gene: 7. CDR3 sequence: CASGSGGSNNEQFF. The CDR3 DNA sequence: TGTGCCAGCGGGAGCGGGGGGTCAAACAATGAGCAGTTCTTC.

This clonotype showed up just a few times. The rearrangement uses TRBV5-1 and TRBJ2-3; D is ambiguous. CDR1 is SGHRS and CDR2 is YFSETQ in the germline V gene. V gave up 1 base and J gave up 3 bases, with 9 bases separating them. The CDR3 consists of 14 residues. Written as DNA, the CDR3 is TGCGCCAGCAGCTTGTTTTCAGGAACAGATACGCAGTATTTT. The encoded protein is CASSLFSGTDTQYF.

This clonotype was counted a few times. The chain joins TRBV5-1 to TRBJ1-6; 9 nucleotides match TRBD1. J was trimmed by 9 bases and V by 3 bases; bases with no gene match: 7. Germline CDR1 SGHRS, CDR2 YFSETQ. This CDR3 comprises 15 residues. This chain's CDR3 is CASSSRTGEGSPLHF. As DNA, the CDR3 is TGCGCCAGCAGCTCCAGGACAGGGGAAGGTTCACCCCTCCACTTT.

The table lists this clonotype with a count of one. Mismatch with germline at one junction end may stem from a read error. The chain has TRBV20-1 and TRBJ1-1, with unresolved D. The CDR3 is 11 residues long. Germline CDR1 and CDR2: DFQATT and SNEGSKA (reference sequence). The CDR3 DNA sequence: TGCGGTGCTAGAATTTCCACTGAAGCTTTCTTT. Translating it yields CGARISTEAFF.

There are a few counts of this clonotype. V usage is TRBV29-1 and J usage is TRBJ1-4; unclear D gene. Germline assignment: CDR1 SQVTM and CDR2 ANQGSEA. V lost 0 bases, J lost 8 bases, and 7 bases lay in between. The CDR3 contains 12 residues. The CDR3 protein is CSVEDPPEKLFF. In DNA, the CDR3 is TGCAGCGTTGAAGATCCTCCCGAAAAACTGTTTTTT.

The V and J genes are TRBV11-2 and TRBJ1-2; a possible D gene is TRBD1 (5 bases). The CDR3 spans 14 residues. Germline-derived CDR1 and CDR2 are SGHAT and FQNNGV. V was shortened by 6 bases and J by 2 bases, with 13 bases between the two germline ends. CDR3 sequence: CASRPTAGNYGYTF. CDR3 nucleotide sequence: TGTGCCAGCAGACCCACCGCAGGGAACTATGGCTACACCTTC.

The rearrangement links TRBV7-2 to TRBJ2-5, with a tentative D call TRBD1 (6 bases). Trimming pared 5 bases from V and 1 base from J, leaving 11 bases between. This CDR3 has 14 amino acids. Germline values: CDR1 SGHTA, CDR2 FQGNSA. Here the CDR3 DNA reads TGTGCCAGCAGCGCTACAGGGCGCCAAGAGACCCAGTACTTC. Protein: CASSATGRQETQYF.

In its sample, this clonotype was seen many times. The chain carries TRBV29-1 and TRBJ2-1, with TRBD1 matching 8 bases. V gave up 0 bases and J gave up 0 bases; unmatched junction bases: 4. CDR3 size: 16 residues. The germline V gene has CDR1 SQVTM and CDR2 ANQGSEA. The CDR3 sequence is CSVEDPGGISYNEQFF. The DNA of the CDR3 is TGCAGCGTTGAAGATCCAGGGGGCATCTCCTACAATGAGCAGTTCTTC.

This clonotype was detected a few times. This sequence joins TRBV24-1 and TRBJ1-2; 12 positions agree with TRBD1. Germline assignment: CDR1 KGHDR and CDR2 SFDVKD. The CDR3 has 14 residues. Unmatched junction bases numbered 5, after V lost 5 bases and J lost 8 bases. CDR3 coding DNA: TGTGCCACCAGTGGGGACAGGGGGCAGAAAGGCTACACCTTC. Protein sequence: CATSGDRGQKGYTF.

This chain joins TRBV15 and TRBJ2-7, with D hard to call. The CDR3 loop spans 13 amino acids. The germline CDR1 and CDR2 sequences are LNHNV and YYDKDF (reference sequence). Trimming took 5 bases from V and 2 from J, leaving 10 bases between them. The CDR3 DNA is TGTGCCACCAGCCCAGCGCCTACCTACGAGCAGTACTTC. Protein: CATSPAPTYEQYF.

DNA for the CDR3: TGTGCCAGCAGTTTAGCGGTCGGGCAGAGCTCCTACAATGAGCAGTTCTTC. Translation: CASSLAVGQSSYNEQFF. The chain couples TRBV12-3 or TRBV12-4 to TRBJ2-1; D unclear. The CDR3 is made up of 17 amino acids. V lost 0 bases and J 0 bases, leaving 12 bases between the germline ends.

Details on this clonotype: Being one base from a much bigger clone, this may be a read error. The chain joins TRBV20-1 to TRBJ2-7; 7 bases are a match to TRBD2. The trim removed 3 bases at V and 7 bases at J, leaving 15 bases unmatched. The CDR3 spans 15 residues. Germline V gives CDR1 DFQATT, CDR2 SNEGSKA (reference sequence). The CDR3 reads CSARGRETTYNEQYF. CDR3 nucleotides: TGCAGTGCTAGGGGGAGGGAGACTACTTACAATGAGCAGTACTTC.

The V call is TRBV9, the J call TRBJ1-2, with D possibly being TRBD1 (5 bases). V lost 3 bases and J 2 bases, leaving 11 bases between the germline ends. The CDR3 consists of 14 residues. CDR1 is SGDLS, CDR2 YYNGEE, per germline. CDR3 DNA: TGTGCCAGCAGCGGAGGGGCGGCAAACTATGGCTACACCTTC. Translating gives CASSGGAANYGYTF.